This T cell receptor beta chain was found in a study of Ad26.COV2.S vaccination and SARS-CoV-2 variants. Study-wide background: In the study, Ad26.COV2.S was injected intramuscularly once, or twice 56 days apart.

The treatment was: around 19 received Ad26.COV2.S at low or high dose, single or two shots; several received placebo; per-sample allocation not given. Specimens were obtained on day 63 following the first vaccine or placebo injection. This table comes from immunoSEQ multiplex PCR, and its TCRdb copy is limited to in-frame clones, with some not included. The sample has more than 250,000 clones, 87% seen once; the top ten hold approximately 3.3%. Germline lookup yields CDR1 MNHEY and CDR2 SVGAGI. Trimming took off 7 bases at V and 7 bases at J, with 20 bases between the two ends. The CDR3 length is 15 residues. Overall study findings and caveats: There was reportedly substantial breadth in spike-specific CD8+ and CD4+ T cell responses after vaccination.

Comment on this clone: Antigen specificity is unknown.

The clonotype was recovered from a person aged 18-60 years who received the Ad26.COV2.S COVID-19 vaccine or a placebo. The chain uses TRBV6-5 and TRBJ1-5; D might be TRBD1 (6 bases). Sequenced material: peripheral blood, taken in a trial of Ad26.COV2.S vaccine versus placebo. This CDR3 reads CASTQTAGARQPQHF. The CDR3 DNA follows: TGTGCCAGCACCCAAACTGCAGGGGCCCGGCAGCCCCAGCATTTT.